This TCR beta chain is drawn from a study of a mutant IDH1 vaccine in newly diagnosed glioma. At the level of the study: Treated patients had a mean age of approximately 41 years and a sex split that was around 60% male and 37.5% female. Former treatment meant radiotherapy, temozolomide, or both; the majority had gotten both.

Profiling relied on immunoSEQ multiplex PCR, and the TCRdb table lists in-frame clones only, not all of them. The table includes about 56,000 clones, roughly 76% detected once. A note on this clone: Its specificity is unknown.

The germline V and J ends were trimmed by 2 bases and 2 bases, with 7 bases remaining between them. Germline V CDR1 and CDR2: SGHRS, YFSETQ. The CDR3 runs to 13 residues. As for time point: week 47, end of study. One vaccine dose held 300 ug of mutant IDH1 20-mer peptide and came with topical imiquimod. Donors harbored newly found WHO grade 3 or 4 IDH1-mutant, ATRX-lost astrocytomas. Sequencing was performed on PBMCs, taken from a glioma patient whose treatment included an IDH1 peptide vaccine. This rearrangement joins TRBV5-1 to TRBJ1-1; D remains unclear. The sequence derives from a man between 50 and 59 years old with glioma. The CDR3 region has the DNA TGCGCCAGCAGCTTCAATTCTAACACTGAAGCTTTCTTT. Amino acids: CASSFNSNTEAFF.